The present TCR beta chain was sequenced within a study of OX40 agonist ivuxolimab in advanced cancers. About the research overall: Partial responses were observed in three patients, of whom one had hepatocellular carcinoma and two had cutaneous melanoma.

Using immunoSEQ multiplex PCR, the repertoire was profiled, and TCRdb retains in-frame clones only, with some absent. The sample gives about 82,000 clones, just over 85% of which show up once; 6.5% is in the top ten. Regarding this clone: Additional DNA sequences in this sample encode the identical CDR3.

V was pared by 2 bases and J by 5 bases, with 3 bases of the junction left unmatched. The CDR3 has 13 residues. Germline V CDR1 and CDR2: SGHRS, YFSETQ. The sequences come from CD4+ or CD8+ T cells sorted from blood, collected in a trial of the OX40 agonist ivuxolimab. V gene TRBV5-1 combines with J gene TRBJ1-1, with 7 bases fitting TRBD1. This sequence originates from an adult with an advanced solid tumor such as melanoma, head and neck, liver or kidney cancer. The CDR3 coding sequence is TGCGCCAGCAGCTTTGAGGGGGCTACTGAAGCTTTCTTT. This encodes CASSFEGATEAFF.